The 29 T cell receptor beta chains below come from one sample, sequenced in a study of T cell responses to AZD1222 COVID-19 vaccine (TCRdb year 2021). Receptor libraries were prepared by the immunoSEQ multiplex PCR assay. In its TCRdb copy, this immuneACCESS table keeps in-frame sequences only and misses some clones. Where compared with another copy, unresolved V genes explain less than half of these, and the others have no known cause. In this sample the table shows about 80,000 clones, around 90% of which occur a single time. The ten largest account for roughly 23% of the sample. Explained via the paper, the time point label denotes: baseline before first vaccination. Sequences were derived from peripheral blood, sampled on day 0 of AZD1222 vaccination. These receptors were obtained from an adult in good health.

The V call is TRBV7-9, the J call TRBJ2-2; D may be TRBD2 (6 bases). Trimming took off 4 bases at V and 7 bases at J, with 10 bases between the two ends. The germline gives CDR1 SEHNR, CDR2 FQNEAQ (reference sequence). This CDR3 is built from 13 residues. The CDR3 is CASSWEDGGELFF. CDR3 in DNA: TGTGCCAGCAGCTGGGAGGATGGCGGGGAGCTGTTTTTT.

The chain uses TRBV9 and TRBJ2-3, with TRBD2 as a possible D gene (5 bases). The CDR3 consists of 16 residues. V was cut by 1 base and J by 4 bases, with 16 bases left in between. The germline CDR1 and CDR2 sequences are SGDLS and YYNGEE. The CDR3 nucleotides read TGTGCCAGCAGCGTAAACTCTGGAGGTTTGGCAGATACGCAGTATTTT. Translation: CASSVNSGGLADTQYF.

The chain couples TRBV11-2 to TRBJ1-6; 7 bases fit TRBD1. CDR3 length equals 16 residues. With V trimmed by 4 bases and J by 10 bases, 13 bases remained unmatched. Germline loops: CDR1 SGHAT, CDR2 FQNNGV. CDR3 protein: CASSSFRGRTGSPLHF. As DNA, the CDR3 is TGTGCCAGCAGCTCATTTAGGGGACGGACAGGATCACCCCTCCACTTT.

The genes are TRBV5-1 and TRBJ2-3; tentative D call: TRBD2 (6 bases). Germline CDR1 and CDR2: SGHRS and YFSETQ. This CDR3 has 15 residues. Trimming pared 6 bases from V and 5 bases from J, leaving 19 bases between. The CDR3 nucleotides read TGCGCCAGCACCCCGTGGGCTAGCGAAGTAGATACGCAGTATTTT. As protein: CASTPWASEVDTQYF.

The genes are TRBV7-2 and TRBJ2-7; 11 nucleotides line up with TRBD2. V was clipped by 5 bases and J by 3 bases; unmatched bases: 6. The CDR3 is made up of 15 amino acids. Germline CDR1 SGHTA, CDR2 FQGNSA. The CDR3 reads CASSPSGTSGYEQYF. The CDR3 region has the DNA TGTGCCAGCAGCCCGTCCGGGACTAGCGGCTACGAGCAGTACTTC.

The chain is built from TRBV3-1 (or the pseudogene TRBV3-2) and TRBJ1-1; unclear D gene. The CDR3 extends over 15 amino acids. Trimming cost V 1 base and J 2 bases, with 11 bases left between them. In germline, CDR1 is LGHDT, CDR2 YNNKEL (reference sequence). The CDR3 loop is CASSQGPTGNTEAFF. CDR3 in DNA: TGTGCCAGCAGCCAAGGACCCACGGGTAACACTGAAGCTTTCTTT.

This chain uses TRBV5-4 with TRBJ2-5; 12 bases match TRBD2. The CDR3 totals 18 residues. Germline V gene data show CDR1 as SGHNT and CDR2 as YYREEE (reference sequence). V was pared by 2 bases and J by 5 bases, with 13 bases of the junction left unmatched. The CDR3 DNA sequence: TGTGCCAGCAGCTTCTGTGGGACTAGCGGGTGCTGGGGGGAGACCCAGTACTTC. Protein sequence: CASSFCGTSGCWGETQYF.

This chain joins TRBV11-3 and TRBJ1-1; D unclear. The CDR3 is 12 amino acids. V lost 6 bases, J lost 3 bases, and 8 bases lay in between. Germline-derived CDR1 and CDR2 are SGHNT and YENEEA. The CDR3, as DNA: TGTGCCAGCAGACAGATCCACACTGAAGCTTTCTTT. Its translation is CASRQIHTEAFF.

The chain carries TRBV4-2 and TRBJ2-3, with D possibly being TRBD1 (5 bases). This CDR3 has 17 residues. CDR1 and CDR2 (germline): LGHNA, YNFKEQ. V lost 1 base to trimming and J lost 1 base, with 15 bases between them. The CDR3 spells CASSQAQAQMGTDTQYF. The CDR3 region has the DNA TGTGCCAGCAGCCAAGCACAGGCCCAAATGGGCACAGATACGCAGTATTTT.

The chain has TRBV19 and TRBJ1-4; D gene ambiguous. Trimming took 5 bases from V and 3 from J, leaving 10 bases between them. Germline CDR1 LNHDA, CDR2 SQIVND (reference sequence). The CDR3 has 14 residues. The CDR3 reads CASSQRTANEKLFF. In DNA form, the CDR3 reads TGTGCCAGTAGTCAACGGACGGCTAATGAAAAACTGTTTTTT. The full variable domain, in which reference TRBV19 and TRBJ1-4 provide the parts outside the CDR3, is DGGITQSPKYLFRKEGQNVTLSCEQNLNHDAMYWYRQDPGQGLRLIYYSQIVNDFQKGDIAEGYSVSREKKESFPLTVTSAQKNPTAFYLCASSQRTANEKLFFGSGTQLSVL.

The genes are TRBV5-6 and TRBJ1-2; TRBD1 is a possible D gene (5 bases). V dropped 0 bases and J dropped 4 bases, with 10 bases sitting between them. The CDR3 length is 14 residues. The germline gives CDR1 SGHDT, CDR2 YYEEEE. The CDR3 loop is CASSLGQKVYGYTF. The CDR3 nucleotides are TGTGCCAGCAGCTTGGGACAGAAGGTCTATGGCTACACCTTC.

The chain recombines TRBV3-1 (or the pseudogene TRBV3-2) with TRBJ2-6, with D possibly TRBD2 on 6 matching bases. Trimming shortened V by 2 bases and J by 0 bases, and 14 bases separated the two germline ends. The length of the CDR3 is 18 residues. Germline CDR1 reads LGHDT; CDR2 reads YNNKEL (reference sequence). The CDR3 DNA is TGTGCCAGCAGCCAAAGATTAGTGGGAGGCTCTGGGGCCAACGTCCTGACTTTC. Its translation is CASSQRLVGGSGANVLTF.

The V and J genes are TRBV27 and TRBJ2-3; 10 bases line up with TRBD2. Germline values: CDR1 MNHEY, CDR2 SMNVEV (reference sequence). This CDR3 has 18 amino acids. V was pared by 6 bases and J by 0 bases, with 12 bases of the junction left unmatched. This CDR3 is CASSLTFGLAASTDTQYF. The CDR3 DNA follows: TGTGCCAGCAGCCTCACCTTTGGACTAGCGGCTAGCACAGATACGCAGTATTTT.

The chain couples TRBV11-2 to TRBJ1-1; tentatively, D is TRBD1 (5 bases). V was pared by 0 bases and J by 4 bases, with 9 bases between. This CDR3 has 14 amino acids. CDR1 SGHAT and CDR2 FQNNGV come from the germline V gene. The CDR3 DNA reads as TGTGCCAGCAGCTTAGATCAAGGGGTCACTGAAGCTTTCTTT. It codes for CASSLDQGVTEAFF.

The chain joins TRBV27 to TRBJ2-3, with D possibly called TRBD1 or TRBD2 (5 bases each). The CDR3 loop spans 16 amino acids. The ends were cut back, 3 bases at V and 4 bases at J, with 17 bases in the middle. CDR1 is MNHEY, CDR2 SMNVEV, per germline (reference sequence). CDR3: CASSLGRGRVADTQYF. DNA for the CDR3: TGTGCCAGCAGTTTGGGACGGGGAAGGGTGGCAGATACGCAGTATTTT.

The chain employs TRBV6-6 and TRBJ1-2, with D tentatively TRBD1 (5 bases). CDR1 is MNHNY and CDR2 is SVGAGI in the germline V gene (reference sequence). Trimming stripped 7 bases from V and 8 bases from J, with 20 bases between. This CDR3 region has 14 residues. The CDR3 bases are TGTGCCAGCACCGACAGTTACAGAGGGAAAGGCTACACCTTC. Translation: CASTDSYRGKGYTF.

The chain has TRBV28 and TRBJ2-7; D might be TRBD2 (7 bases). The CDR3 has 15 amino acids. V was clipped by 0 bases and J by 6 bases, with 15 bases between them. Germline-derived CDR1 and CDR2 are MDHEN and SYDVKM. This CDR3 is CASSLWGGGRAEQYF. CDR3 sequence (DNA): TGTGCCAGCAGTTTATGGGGAGGGGGTCGAGCCGAGCAGTACTTC.

This clone was found once. The CDR3 bases are TGCGCCAGCAGTGACCCGAAGGGGGGGGTAGTTTCGGATTCACCCCTCCACTTT. Protein sequence: CASSDPKGGVVSDSPLHF. The chain links TRBV10-2 to TRBJ1-6, with D tentatively TRBD1 (6 bases). V lost 3 bases and J lost 8, with 23 bases in between. The CDR3 loop spans 18 amino acids. Germline-derived CDR1 and CDR2 are WSHSY and SAAADI.

The chain employs TRBV19 and TRBJ2-1, with D possibly matching TRBD1 (5 bases). Germline loops: CDR1 LNHDA, CDR2 SQIVND (reference sequence). V was cut by 8 bases and J by 5 bases, with 16 bases left in between. The CDR3 loop spans 14 amino acids. In DNA, the CDR3 is TGTGCCAGTGGCGTTGGCGGACACAACAATGAGCAGTTCTTC. Its protein product is CASGVGGHNNEQFF. Full variable domain (rest looked up from reference TRBV19 and TRBJ2-1): DGGITQSPKYLFRKEGQNVTLSCEQNLNHDAMYWYRQDPGQGLRLIYYSQIVNDFQKGDIAEGYSVSREKKESFPLTVTSAQKNPTAFYLCASGVGGHNNEQFFGPGTRLTVL.

CDR3: CASSKTSPRYEQYF. DNA of the CDR3: TGTGCCAGCAGTAAGACGTCCCCTCGCTACGAGCAGTACTTC. The rearrangement links TRBV6-5 to TRBJ2-7; D is uncertain. CDR3 length: 14 amino acids. Germline values: CDR1 MNHEY, CDR2 SVGAGI. V gave up 5 bases and J gave up 3 bases, with 14 bases separating them.

The chain recombines TRBV18 with TRBJ2-7; D ambiguous. V was cut by 3 bases and J by 3 bases, with 3 bases left in between. The CDR3 sequence is 11 residues long. From germline, CDR1 is KGHSH and CDR2 LQKENI. CDR3 residues: CASSPGYEQYF. CDR3 sequence (DNA): TGTGCCAGCTCACCGGGCTACGAGCAGTACTTC.

The J gene is TRBJ2-1, the V gene TRBV7-3; 12 nucleotides line up with TRBD2. In germline, CDR1 is SGHTA, CDR2 FQGTGA. The J segment lost 9 bases and the V segment lost 1 base, leaving 10 bases of the junction unmatched. The CDR3 sequence is 17 residues long. The CDR3: CASSLNGLAGGGSEQFF. The CDR3 bases are TGTGCCAGCAGCTTAAATGGTCTAGCGGGAGGGGGAAGTGAGCAGTTCTTC.

The chain joins TRBV24-1 to TRBJ2-1; D is possibly TRBD2 (5 bases). This CDR3 region has 13 residues. Germline values: CDR1 KGHDR, CDR2 SFDVKD. V lost 8 bases and J 7 bases, leaving 14 bases between the germline ends. The CDR3 loop reads CATTAGGGNEQFF. CDR3 coding DNA: TGTGCCACCACGGCGGGTGGCGGGAATGAGCAGTTCTTC.

This chain joins TRBV4-1 and TRBJ1-1; D unresolved. The CDR3 is 15 residues long. Germline V CDR1 and CDR2: MGHRA, YSYEKL. V lost 1 base and J 1 base, leaving 10 bases between the germline ends. The CDR3, as DNA: TGCGCCAGCAGCCAAGTTTGGACCCAGAACACTGAAGCTTTCTTT. Its protein is CASSQVWTQNTEAFF.

The chain has TRBV4-3 and TRBJ2-7; weak D call: TRBD2 (5 bases). V was trimmed by 1 base and J by 6 bases, leaving 7 bases between them. The germline CDR1 and CDR2 sequences are LGHNA and YSLEER. The CDR3 runs to 12 residues. CDR3 nucleotides: TGCGCCAGCAGCCAAGGAGGGAGCGAGCAGTACTTC. As protein: CASSQGGSEQYF.

The V and J genes are TRBV18 and TRBJ2-3; D unclear. Germline CDR1 is KGHSH and CDR2 is LQKENI. CDR3 length: 14 residues. V lost 0 bases to trimming and J lost 4 bases, with 8 bases between them. The CDR3 DNA follows: TGTGCCAGCTCACCACCGTTTGTCGCAGATACGCAGTATTTT. It yields the protein CASSPPFVADTQYF. Looking up the rest from reference TRBV18 and TRBJ2-3 gives the full variable domain: NAGVMQNPRHLVRRRGQEARLRCSPMKGHSHVYWYRQLPEEGLKFMVYLQKENIIDESGMPKERFSAEFPKEGPSILRIQQVVRGDSAAYFCASSPPFVADTQYFGPGTRLTVL.

The J gene is TRBJ2-3, the V gene TRBV28; D is uncertain. The CDR3 totals 16 residues. V was pared by 1 base and J by 4 bases, with 15 bases between. CDR1 is MDHEN, CDR2 SYDVKM, per germline. The CDR3 here is CASSLFGRVPPDTQYF. In nucleotides, the CDR3 is TGTGCCAGCAGTTTATTCGGCCGGGTGCCTCCAGATACGCAGTATTTT.

V usage is TRBV15 and J usage is TRBJ2-2, with 10 bases identical to TRBD1. Germline CDR1 reads LNHNV; CDR2 reads YYDKDF (reference sequence). The CDR3 totals 14 residues. The trim removed 3 bases at V and 8 bases at J, leaving 3 bases unmatched. This CDR3 reads CATSRDRGAGELFF. The CDR3 DNA reads as TGTGCCACCAGCAGGGACAGGGGGGCTGGGGAGCTGTTTTTT.

CDR3 in amino acids: CASSPQGGHYEQYF. The DNA of the CDR3 is TGTGCCAGCAGCCCTCAAGGGGGGCACTACGAGCAGTACTTC. V usage is TRBV9 and J usage is TRBJ2-7, with D perhaps matching TRBD1 or TRBD2 (6 bases each). This CDR3 is built from 14 residues. The germline CDR1 and CDR2 sequences are SGDLS and YYNGEE. V shed 4 bases and J shed 3 bases, with 14 bases lying between them.